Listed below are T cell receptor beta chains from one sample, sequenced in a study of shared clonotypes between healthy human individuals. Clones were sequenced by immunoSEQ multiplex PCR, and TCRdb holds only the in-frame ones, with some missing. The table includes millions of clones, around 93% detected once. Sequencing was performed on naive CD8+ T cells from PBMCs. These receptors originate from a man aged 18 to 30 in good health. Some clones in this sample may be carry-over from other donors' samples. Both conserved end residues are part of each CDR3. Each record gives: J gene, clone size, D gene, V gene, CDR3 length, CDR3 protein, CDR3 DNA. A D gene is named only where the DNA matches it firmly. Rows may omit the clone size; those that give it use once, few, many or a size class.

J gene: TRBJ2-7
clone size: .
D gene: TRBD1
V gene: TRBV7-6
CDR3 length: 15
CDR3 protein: CASSSTGTGVYEQYF
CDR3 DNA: TGTGCCAGCAGCTCAACCGGGACAGGGGTCTACGAGCAGTACTTC

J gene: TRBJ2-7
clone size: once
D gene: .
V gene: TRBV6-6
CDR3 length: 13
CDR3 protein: CASSYSKTYEQYF
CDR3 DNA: TGTGCCAGCAGTTACTCGAAGACCTACGAGCAGTACTTC

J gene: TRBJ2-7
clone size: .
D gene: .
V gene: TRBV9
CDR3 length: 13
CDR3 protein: CASSRGVSYEQYF
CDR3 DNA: TGTGCCAGCAGCCGCGGGGTATCCTACGAGCAGTACTTC

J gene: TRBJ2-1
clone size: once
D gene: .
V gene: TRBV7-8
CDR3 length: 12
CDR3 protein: CASSLGEDEQFF
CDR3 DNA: TGTGCCAGCAGCTTGGGGGAAGATGAGCAGTTCTTC

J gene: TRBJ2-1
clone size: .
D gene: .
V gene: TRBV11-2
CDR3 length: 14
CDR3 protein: CASSSRDTYNEQFF
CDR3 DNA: TGTGCCAGCAGCTCCCGGGACACCTACAATGAGCAGTTCTTC

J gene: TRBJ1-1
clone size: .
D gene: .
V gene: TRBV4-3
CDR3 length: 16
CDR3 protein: CASSPELQGMNTEAFF
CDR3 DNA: TGCGCCAGCAGCCCCGAGTTACAGGGTATGAACACTGAAGCTTTCTTT

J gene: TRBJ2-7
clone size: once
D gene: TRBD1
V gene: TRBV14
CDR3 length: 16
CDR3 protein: CASSHSDRGRFYEQYF
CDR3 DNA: TGTGCCAGCAGCCATAGCGACAGGGGGCGATTCTACGAGCAGTACTTC

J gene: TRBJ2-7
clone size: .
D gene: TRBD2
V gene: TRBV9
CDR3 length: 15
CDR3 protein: CASSVEGTSSYEQYF
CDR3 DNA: TGTGCCAGCAGCGTAGAGGGGACTAGTTCCTACGAGCAGTACTTC

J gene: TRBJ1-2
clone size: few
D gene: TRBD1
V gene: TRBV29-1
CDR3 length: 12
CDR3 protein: CSVEIQGDGYTF
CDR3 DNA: TGCAGCGTTGAAATCCAGGGGGATGGCTACACCTTC

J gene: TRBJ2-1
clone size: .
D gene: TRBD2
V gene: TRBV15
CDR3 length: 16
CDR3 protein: CATSRDRSGGYNEQFF
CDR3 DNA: TGTGCCACCAGCAGAGATCGGAGCGGGGGCTATAATGAGCAGTTCTTC

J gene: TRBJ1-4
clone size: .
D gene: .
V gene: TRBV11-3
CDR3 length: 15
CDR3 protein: CASSLLQWYTEKLFF
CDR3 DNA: TGTGCCAGCAGCCTCCTTCAGTGGTACACTGAAAAACTGTTTTTT

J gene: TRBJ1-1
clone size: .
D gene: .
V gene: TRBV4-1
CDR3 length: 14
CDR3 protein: CASSHQGMNTEAFF
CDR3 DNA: TGCGCCAGCAGCCACCAGGGGATGAACACTGAAGCTTTCTTT

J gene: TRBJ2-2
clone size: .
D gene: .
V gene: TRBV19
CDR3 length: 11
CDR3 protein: CASGQTGELFF
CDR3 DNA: TGTGCCAGCGGACAGACCGGGGAGCTGTTTTTT

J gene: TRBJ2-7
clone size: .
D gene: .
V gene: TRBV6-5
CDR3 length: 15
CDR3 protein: CASSLTGEGGYEQYF
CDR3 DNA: TGTGCCAGCAGCCTAACGGGAGAGGGCGGGTACGAGCAGTACTTC

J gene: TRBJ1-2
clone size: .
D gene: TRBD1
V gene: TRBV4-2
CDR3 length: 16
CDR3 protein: CASSQDSGGEDYGYTF
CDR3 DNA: TGTGCCAGCAGCCAAGATTCAGGGGGGGAAGACTATGGCTACACCTTC

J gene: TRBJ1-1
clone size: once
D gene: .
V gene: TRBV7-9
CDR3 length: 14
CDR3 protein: CASSYPRVETEAFF
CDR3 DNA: TGTGCCAGCAGCTACCCGAGGGTTGAGACTGAAGCTTTCTTT

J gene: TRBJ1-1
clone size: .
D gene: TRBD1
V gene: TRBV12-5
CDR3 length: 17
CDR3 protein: CASGLAGTGWANTEAFF
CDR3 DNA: TGTGCTAGTGGTTTGGCCGGGACAGGGTGGGCGAACACTGAAGCTTTCTTT

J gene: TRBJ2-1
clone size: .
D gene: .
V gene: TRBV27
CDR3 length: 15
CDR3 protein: CASRVEWQGYNEQFF
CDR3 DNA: TGTGCCAGCAGGGTGGAGTGGCAGGGATACAATGAGCAGTTCTTC

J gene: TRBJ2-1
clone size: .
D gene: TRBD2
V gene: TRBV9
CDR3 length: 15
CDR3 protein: CASSVRDYSYNEQFF
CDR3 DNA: TGTGCCAGCAGCGTCCGGGACTACTCCTACAATGAGCAGTTCTTC

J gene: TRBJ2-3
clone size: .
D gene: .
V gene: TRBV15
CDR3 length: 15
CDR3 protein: CATSYSGPSTDTQYF
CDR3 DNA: TGTGCCACCAGCTATAGCGGTCCTAGCACAGATACGCAGTATTTT

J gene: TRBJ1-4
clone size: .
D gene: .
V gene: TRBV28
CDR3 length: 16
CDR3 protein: CASSSPNYGRGEKLFF
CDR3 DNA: TGTGCCAGCAGTTCCCCCAACTATGGGCGGGGTGAAAAACTGTTTTTT

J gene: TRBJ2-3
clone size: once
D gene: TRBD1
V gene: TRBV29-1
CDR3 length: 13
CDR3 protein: CSVDRTGADTQYF
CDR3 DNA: TGCAGCGTTGATAGGACAGGGGCAGATACGCAGTATTTT

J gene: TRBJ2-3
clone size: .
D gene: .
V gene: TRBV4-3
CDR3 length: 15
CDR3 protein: CASSLGRASTDTQYF
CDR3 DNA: TGCGCCAGCAGCCTCGGACGGGCGAGCACAGATACGCAGTATTTT

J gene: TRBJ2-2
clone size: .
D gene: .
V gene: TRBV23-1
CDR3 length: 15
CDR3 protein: CASSQSEADTGELFF
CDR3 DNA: TGCGCCAGCAGTCAATCCGAGGCCGACACCGGGGAGCTGTTTTTT

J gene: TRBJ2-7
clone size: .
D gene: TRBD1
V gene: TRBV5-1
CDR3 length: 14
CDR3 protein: CASSIRTGRYEQYF
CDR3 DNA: TGCGCCAGCAGCATACGGACAGGGAGATACGAGCAGTACTTC

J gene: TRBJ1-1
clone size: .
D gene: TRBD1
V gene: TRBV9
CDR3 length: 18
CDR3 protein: CASSVDGQGFLGGDEAFF
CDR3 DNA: TGTGCCAGCAGCGTAGATGGACAGGGATTTTTAGGAGGGGATGAAGCTTTCTTT

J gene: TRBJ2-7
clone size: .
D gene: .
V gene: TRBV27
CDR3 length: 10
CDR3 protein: CASRQLGQYF
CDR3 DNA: TGTGCCAGCAGGCAGTTGGGGCAGTACTTC

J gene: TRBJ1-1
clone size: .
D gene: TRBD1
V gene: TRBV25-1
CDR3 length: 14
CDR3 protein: CASRAGGRLSEAFF
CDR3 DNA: TGTGCCAGCAGGGCAGGGGGCAGGTTGTCTGAAGCTTTCTTT

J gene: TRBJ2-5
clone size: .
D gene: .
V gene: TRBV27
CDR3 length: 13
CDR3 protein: CASSLLQKETQYF
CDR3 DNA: TGTGCCAGCAGTTTATTACAGAAAGAGACCCAGTACTTC

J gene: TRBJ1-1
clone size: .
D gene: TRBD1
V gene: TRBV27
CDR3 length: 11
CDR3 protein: CASIGTAEAFF
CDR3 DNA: TGTGCCAGCATTGGGACAGCTGAAGCTTTCTTT

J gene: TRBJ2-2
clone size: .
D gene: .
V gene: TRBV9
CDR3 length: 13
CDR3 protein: CASSVSGSGELFF
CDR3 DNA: TGTGCCAGCAGCGTATCAGGGAGCGGGGAGCTGTTTTTT

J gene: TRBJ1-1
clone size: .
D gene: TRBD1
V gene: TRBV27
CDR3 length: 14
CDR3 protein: CASRDRGHESEAFF
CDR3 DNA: TGTGCCAGCAGGGACAGGGGGCATGAGTCTGAAGCTTTCTTT

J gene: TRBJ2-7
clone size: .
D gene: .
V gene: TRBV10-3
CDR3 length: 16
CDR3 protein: CAISPRGGRGPAEQYF
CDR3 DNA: TGTGCCATCAGTCCGAGGGGGGGCCGCGGGCCTGCCGAGCAGTACTTC

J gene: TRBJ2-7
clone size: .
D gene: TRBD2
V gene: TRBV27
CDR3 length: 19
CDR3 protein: CASSPLSTSGRVIAYEQYF
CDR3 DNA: TGTGCCAGCAGCCCGTTGAGTACTAGCGGGAGGGTCATAGCCTACGAGCAGTACTTC

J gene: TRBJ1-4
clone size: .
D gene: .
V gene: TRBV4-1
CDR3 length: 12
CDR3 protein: CASSQDGASVFF
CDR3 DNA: TGCGCCAGCAGCCAAGATGGGGCTTCTGTGTTTTTT

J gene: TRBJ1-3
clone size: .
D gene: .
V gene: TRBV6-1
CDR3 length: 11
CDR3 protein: CASGEGGRIYF
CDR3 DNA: TGTGCCAGCGGTGAGGGAGGACGGATATATTTT

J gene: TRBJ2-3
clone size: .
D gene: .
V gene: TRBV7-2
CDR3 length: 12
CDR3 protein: CASSTSTDTQYF
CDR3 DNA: TGTGCCAGCAGCACCAGCACAGATACGCAGTATTTT

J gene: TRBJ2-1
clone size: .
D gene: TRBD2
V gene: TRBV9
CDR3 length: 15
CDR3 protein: CASSVTGTSSSEQFF
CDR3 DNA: TGTGCCAGCAGCGTAACCGGGACTAGCTCTAGTGAGCAGTTCTTC

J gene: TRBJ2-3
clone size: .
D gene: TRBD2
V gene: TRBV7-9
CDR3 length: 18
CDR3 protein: CASSLSSGTVPRTDTQYF
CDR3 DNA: TGTGCCAGCAGCTTATCAAGCGGGACCGTTCCTAGGACAGATACGCAGTATTTT

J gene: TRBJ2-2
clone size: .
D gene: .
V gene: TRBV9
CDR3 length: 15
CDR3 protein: CASSVKTGNTGELFF
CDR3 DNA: TGTGCCAGCAGCGTAAAAACAGGGAACACCGGGGAGCTGTTTTTT

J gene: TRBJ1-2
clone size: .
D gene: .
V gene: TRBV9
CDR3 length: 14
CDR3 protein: CASSVTPTDYGYTF
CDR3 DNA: TGTGCCAGCAGCGTCACGCCGACGGACTATGGCTACACCTTC

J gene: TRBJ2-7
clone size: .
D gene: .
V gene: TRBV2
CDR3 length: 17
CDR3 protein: CASSFSRGPNQDYEQYF
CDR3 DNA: TGTGCCAGCAGCTTTTCCCGCGGGCCTAACCAGGACTACGAGCAGTACTTC

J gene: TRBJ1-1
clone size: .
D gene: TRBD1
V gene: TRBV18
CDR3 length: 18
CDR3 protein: CASSLDRGDLTWNTEAFF
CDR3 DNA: TGTGCCAGCTCACTAGACAGGGGCGATTTAACTTGGAACACTGAAGCTTTCTTT

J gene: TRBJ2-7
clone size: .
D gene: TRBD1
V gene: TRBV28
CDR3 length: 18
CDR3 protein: CASSLSIKPGQGSYEQYF
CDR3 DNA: TGTGCCAGCAGTTTATCGATTAAACCGGGACAGGGTAGTTACGAGCAGTACTTC

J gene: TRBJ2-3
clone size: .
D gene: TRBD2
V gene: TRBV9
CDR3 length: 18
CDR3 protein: CASSVAGGLAGVGDTQYF
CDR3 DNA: TGTGCCAGCAGCGTAGCGGGGGGACTAGCGGGAGTTGGAGATACGCAGTATTTT

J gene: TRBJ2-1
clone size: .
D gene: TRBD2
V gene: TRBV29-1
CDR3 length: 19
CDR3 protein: CSVEGTQREGLLSYNEQFF
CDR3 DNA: TGCAGCGTTGAAGGGACCCAGCGGGAGGGCCTTCTGTCTTACAATGAGCAGTTCTTC

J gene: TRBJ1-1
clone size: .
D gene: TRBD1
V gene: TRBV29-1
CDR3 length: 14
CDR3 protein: CSVDSPRQGPEAFF
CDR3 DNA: TGCAGCGTTGATTCTCCCCGACAGGGCCCTGAAGCTTTCTTT

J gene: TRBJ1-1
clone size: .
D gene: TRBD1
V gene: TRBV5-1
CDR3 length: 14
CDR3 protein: CASSLQGVSTEAFF
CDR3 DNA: TGCGCCAGCAGCTTACAGGGGGTGAGCACTGAAGCTTTCTTT

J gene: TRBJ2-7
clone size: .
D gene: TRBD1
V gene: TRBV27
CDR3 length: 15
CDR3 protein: CASSFGTGVDYEQYF
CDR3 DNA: TGTGCCAGCAGTTTTGGGACAGGGGTCGACTACGAGCAGTACTTC

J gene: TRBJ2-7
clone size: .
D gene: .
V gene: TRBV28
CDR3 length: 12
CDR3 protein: CASSLRAYEQYF
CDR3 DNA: TGTGCCAGCAGTTTAAGGGCCTACGAGCAGTACTTC

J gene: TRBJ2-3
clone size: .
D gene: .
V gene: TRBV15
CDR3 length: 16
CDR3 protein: CATSREGGAPTDTQYF
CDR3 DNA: TGTGCCACCAGCAGAGAGGGGGGTGCCCCCACAGATACGCAGTATTTT

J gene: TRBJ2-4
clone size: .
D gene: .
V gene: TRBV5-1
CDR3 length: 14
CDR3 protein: CASKSGLAKNIQYF
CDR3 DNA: TGCGCCAGCAAGTCAGGACTAGCCAAAAACATTCAGTACTTC

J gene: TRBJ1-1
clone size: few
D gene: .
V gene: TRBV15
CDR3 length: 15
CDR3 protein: CATSRRVTVNTEAFF
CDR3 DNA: TGTGCCACCAGCCGTCGGGTTACAGTGAACACTGAAGCTTTCTTT

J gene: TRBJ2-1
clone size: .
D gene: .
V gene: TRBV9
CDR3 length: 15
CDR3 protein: CASSVGLGPYNEQFF
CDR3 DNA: TGTGCCAGCAGCGTAGGTCTCGGTCCCTACAATGAGCAGTTCTTC

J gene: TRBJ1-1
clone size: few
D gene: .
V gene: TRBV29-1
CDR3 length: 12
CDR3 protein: CSVLTGNTEAFF
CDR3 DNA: TGCAGCGTGCTGACGGGGAACACTGAAGCTTTCTTT

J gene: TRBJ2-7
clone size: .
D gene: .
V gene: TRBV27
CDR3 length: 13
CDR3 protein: CASRKLDIYEQYF
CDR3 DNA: TGTGCCAGCAGGAAACTTGACATCTACGAGCAGTACTTC

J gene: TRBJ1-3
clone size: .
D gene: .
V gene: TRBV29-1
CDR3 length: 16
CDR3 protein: CSVLGLGMHSGNTIYF
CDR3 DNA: TGCAGCGTACTAGGTCTCGGGATGCACTCTGGAAACACCATATATTTT

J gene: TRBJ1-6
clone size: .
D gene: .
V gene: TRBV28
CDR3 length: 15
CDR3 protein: CASSFRPPWPSPLHF
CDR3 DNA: TGTGCCAGCAGTTTTCGTCCCCCTTGGCCTTCACCCCTCCACTTT

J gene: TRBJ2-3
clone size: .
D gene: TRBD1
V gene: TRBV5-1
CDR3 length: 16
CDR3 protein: CASSLTGTGSTDTQYF
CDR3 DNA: TGCGCCAGCAGCTTGACCGGGACAGGGAGCACAGATACGCAGTATTTT

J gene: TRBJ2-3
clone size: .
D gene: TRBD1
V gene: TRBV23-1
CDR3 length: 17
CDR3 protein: CASSPLGYRGQKDTQYF
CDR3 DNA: TGCGCCAGCAGCCCGCTCGGGTACAGGGGGCAGAAAGATACGCAGTATTTT